The 21 T cell receptor beta chains given below trace back to one sample, sequenced in a study of T cell responses to AZD1222 COVID-19 vaccine (dated by TCRdb to about 2021). The time point tag for this specimen amounts to: about 28 days (+/-7) after the second vaccine dose. The library was obtained by the immunoSEQ multiplex PCR assay. Drawn from immuneACCESS, this table holds only the in-frame rearrangements with V and J called that TCRdb kept. Clones are partly lost; checked studies trace under half to an unresolved V gene and leave the rest unexplained. The sample profile shows tens of thousands of clones; over 80% of them were found once. About 9.9% of the sample is held by the ten biggest clonotypes. The sequenced sample was peripheral blood, obtained 28 days after the second AZD1222 dose. These receptors all stem from an adult who received the AZD1222 COVID-19 vaccine.

The rearrangement links TRBV9 to TRBJ1-1; D possibly corresponds to TRBD1 (6 bases). The V end was cut by 3 bases, the J end by 1 base, with 13 bases between. Germline loops: CDR1 SGDLS, CDR2 YYNGEE. The CDR3 runs to 15 residues. CDR3 sequence reads: CASSAVQGTNTEAFF. In nucleotides, the CDR3 is TGTGCCAGCAGCGCCGTACAGGGCACGAACACTGAAGCTTTCTTT. Supplemented by reference TRBV9 and TRBJ1-1, the full variable domain reads DSGVTQTPKHLITATGQRVTLRCSPRSGDLSVYWYQQSLDQGLQFLIQYYNGEERAKGNILERFSAQQFPDLHSELNLSSLELGDSALYFCASSAVQGTNTEAFFGQGTRLTVV.

V is TRBV25-1 and J is TRBJ1-2, with D possibly matching TRBD1 (6 bases). This CDR3 has 15 residues. The ends were cut back, 3 bases at V and 0 bases at J, with 11 bases in the middle. CDR1 and CDR2 from the germline V gene are MGHDK and SYGVNS. The CDR3 region is CASSDGGTANYGYTF. The CDR3 nucleotides read TGTGCCAGCAGTGATGGGGGCACAGCTAACTATGGCTACACCTTC.

The chain joins TRBV2 to TRBJ1-5; 8 bases match TRBD1. Trimming took 8 bases from V and 2 from J; bases not matched to a gene: 5. CDR1 and CDR2 from the germline V gene are SNHLY and FYNNEI. The CDR3 consists of 14 residues. The CDR3, as DNA: TGTGCCAGCCAGACAGGGGAGGGCAATCAGCCCCAGCATTTT. Translating it yields CASQTGEGNQPQHF.

This chain links TRBV5-6 with TRBJ1-4, with D tentatively TRBD1 (5 bases). Germline CDR1 reads SGHDT; CDR2 reads YYEEEE. The CDR3 has 15 residues. Trimming shortened V by 2 bases and J by 4 bases, and 12 bases separated the two germline ends. The CDR3 sequence: CASSFATARNEKLFF. As DNA, the CDR3 is TGTGCCAGCAGCTTCGCGACAGCCCGTAATGAAAAACTGTTTTTT.

The chain uses TRBV28 and TRBJ2-7; tentative D call: TRBD1 (6 bases). The germline V gene encodes CDR1 MDHEN and CDR2 SYDVKM. V gave up 6 bases and J gave up 0 bases, with 12 bases separating them. The CDR3 is 14 residues long. CDR3 loop: CASRFTGSSYEQYF. CDR3 sequence (DNA): TGTGCCAGCAGATTTACAGGGAGCTCCTACGAGCAGTACTTC. Combining the CDR3 with reference TRBV28 and TRBJ2-7 gives the whole variable domain DVKVTQSSRYLVKRTGEKVFLECVQDMDHENMFWYRQDPGLGLRLIYFSYDVKMKEKGDIPEGYSVSREKKERFSLILESASTNQTSMYLCASRFTGSSYEQYFGPGTRLTVT.

The gene calls are TRBV5-1 and TRBJ1-1; 8 positions agree with TRBD1. Germline V gene data show CDR1 as SGHRS and CDR2 as YFSETQ. The CDR3 spans 14 residues. V lost 4 bases and J lost 1; bases outside the gene matches: 3. CDR3 bases: TGCGCCAGCAGCGCACAGGGGGGGAACACTGAAGCTTTCTTT. It translates to CASSAQGGNTEAFF.

This chain joins TRBV7-2 and TRBJ2-7, with D possibly TRBD1 on 7 matching bases. V lost 2 bases to trimming and J lost 7 bases, with 21 bases between them. The CDR3 has 16 residues. Germline V gene sequence: CDR1 SGHTA, CDR2 FQGNSA. Written as DNA, the CDR3 is TGTGCCAGCAGCTTATTTTTGGGGCAGGGGGGAGTTGAGCAGTACTTC. This codes for CASSLFLGQGGVEQYF.

This chain links TRBV19 with TRBJ1-4; no clear D. With 7 bases removed from V and 7 bases from J, the gap between germline ends came to 16 bases. This CDR3 contains 14 residues. Germline V gene data show CDR1 as LNHDA and CDR2 as SQIVND (reference sequence). The DNA for the CDR3 is TGTGCCAGTACCCAGGCCTCACGGAGTGAAAAACTGTTTTTT. This codes for CASTQASRSEKLFF.

DNA of the CDR3: TGTGCCATCAGCACACAGGGGGTGGGCACTGAAGCTTTCTTT. This sequence encodes CAISTQGVGTEAFF. The rearrangement uses TRBV10-3 and TRBJ1-1, with 8 bases aligning to TRBD1. The CDR3 has 14 residues. V shed 6 bases, J shed 4 bases, and the junction held 7 bases outside the gene matches. The germline gives CDR1 ENHRY, CDR2 SYGVKD.

The chain recombines TRBV6-4 with TRBJ2-3; 10 nucleotides align to TRBD1. V trimming: 4 bases; J trimming: 3 bases; junction bases outside the gene matches: 10. The germline V gene has CDR1 MRHNA and CDR2 SNTAGT. The CDR3 consists of 17 residues. In nucleotides, the CDR3 is TGTGCCAGCAGTGGAGACCCGACAGGGGGCTTAACAGATACGCAGTATTTT. Residues: CASSGDPTGGLTDTQYF.

The chain joins TRBV2 to TRBJ2-4; tentatively, D is TRBD1 (6 bases). Germline assignment: CDR1 SNHLY and CDR2 FYNNEI. V shed 6 bases and J shed 9 bases, with 12 bases lying between them. The CDR3 has 12 amino acids. For the CDR3, the DNA is TGTGCCAGCAGGGAAACAGGGACCATTCAGTACTTC. Residues: CASRETGTIQYF.

V is TRBV6-5 and J is TRBJ1-5; 8 bases fit TRBD1. This CDR3 has 13 amino acids. Germline V lookup: CDR1 MNHEY, CDR2 SVGAGI. V gave up 6 bases and J gave up 6 bases; unmatched junction bases: 4. CDR3 amino acids: CASRRTGSQPQHF. CDR3 nucleotide sequence: TGTGCCAGCAGACGGACAGGGTCTCAGCCCCAGCATTTT.

The chain carries TRBV15 and TRBJ2-5; D gene ambiguous. Deletions cut 0 bases from V and 5 bases from J, with 4 bases between. Germline assignment: CDR1 LNHNV and CDR2 YYDKDF (reference sequence). The CDR3 runs 12 residues. CDR3 loop: CATSRDAETQYF. As DNA, the CDR3 is TGTGCCACCAGCAGAGATGCGGAGACCCAGTACTTC.

The chain employs TRBV19 and TRBJ1-1; 9 bases agree with TRBD1. CDR3 size: 15 residues. After removal of 5 bases from V and 8 bases from J, the junction contained 12 bases not matched to a gene. The germline V gene encodes CDR1 LNHDA and CDR2 SQIVND (reference sequence). CDR3: CASSPRDRARGEAFF. The CDR3 DNA reads as TGTGCCAGTAGTCCCCGGGACAGGGCCCGAGGGGAAGCTTTCTTT.

The chain couples TRBV7-2 to TRBJ2-1; possible D gene TRBD1, 6 bases. V shed 5 bases and J shed 14 bases, with 16 bases lying between them. The CDR3 is 12 residues long. Germline V gene sequence: CDR1 SGHTA, CDR2 FQGNSA. The CDR3 protein is CASSLNRASEFF. The CDR3, as DNA: TGTGCCAGCAGCCTAAACAGGGCTTCGGAGTTCTTC.

This chain connects TRBV6-5 to TRBJ2-7, with 8 bases that match TRBD1. With V trimmed by 6 bases and J by 4 bases, 5 bases remained unmatched. The CDR3 spans 13 residues. Looked up from germline, CDR1 is MNHEY and CDR2 is SVGAGI. In DNA, the CDR3 is TGTGCCAGCAGGGCAGGGGGCAGGTACGAGCAGTACTTC. Translation gives CASRAGGRYEQYF.

The chain carries TRBV29-1 and TRBJ2-1; D remains unclear. Deletions cut 6 bases from V and 0 bases from J, with 3 bases between. The CDR3 consists of 11 residues. CDR1 SQVTM and CDR2 ANQGSEA come from the germline V gene. CDR3 nucleotide sequence: TGCAGCGTGGGCTCCTACAATGAGCAGTTCTTC. Its protein product is CSVGSYNEQFF.

The CDR3 bases are TGCGCCAGCAGTGAGTATGGGCTAGAAGCCTACGAGCAGTACTTC. The encoded protein is CASSEYGLEAYEQYF. The chain links TRBV10-1 to TRBJ2-7; no clear D gene. This CDR3 comprises 15 residues. Germline assignment: CDR1 WNHNN and CDR2 SYGVQD (reference sequence). V shed 1 base and J shed 2 bases, with 12 bases lying between them.

The count of this clone is one. This chain joins TRBV11-2 and TRBJ1-2, with a possible D match to TRBD1 (6 bases). V was shortened by 1 base and J by 0 bases, with 15 bases between the two germline ends. The CDR3 loop spans 17 amino acids. Germline V gives CDR1 SGHAT, CDR2 FQNNGV. The CDR3 nucleotides are TGTGCCAGCAGCTTAGTACCAGGGGTTACGACTAACTATGGCTACACCTTC. Translated, it gives CASSLVPGVTTNYGYTF.

V usage is TRBV2 and J usage is TRBJ1-5; 8 nucleotides line up with TRBD1. Trimming cost V 8 bases and J 4 bases; bases outside gene matches: 4. The CDR3 loop spans 13 amino acids. Germline V gene data show CDR1 as SNHLY and CDR2 as FYNNEI. As DNA, the CDR3 is TGTGCCAGCCACCGGGACAGGAATCAGCCCCAGCATTTT. This sequence encodes CASHRDRNQPQHF.

This clone was seen just once. J is TRBJ1-3 and V is TRBV28, with D possibly being TRBD1 (5 bases). Per germline, CDR1 MDHEN and CDR2 SYDVKM. CDR3 length: 13 amino acids. V was pared by 7 bases and J by 4 bases, with 11 bases between. CDR3 DNA: TGTGCCAGCACCATCTACAGGGGAAACACCATATATTTT. Translating it yields CASTIYRGNTIYF. The entire variable domain, with the rest obtained from reference TRBV28 and TRBJ1-3, is as follows: DVKVTQSSRYLVKRTGEKVFLECVQDMDHENMFWYRQDPGLGLRLIYFSYDVKMKEKGDIPEGYSVSREKKERFSLILESASTNQTSMYLCASTIYRGNTIYFGEGSWLTVV.